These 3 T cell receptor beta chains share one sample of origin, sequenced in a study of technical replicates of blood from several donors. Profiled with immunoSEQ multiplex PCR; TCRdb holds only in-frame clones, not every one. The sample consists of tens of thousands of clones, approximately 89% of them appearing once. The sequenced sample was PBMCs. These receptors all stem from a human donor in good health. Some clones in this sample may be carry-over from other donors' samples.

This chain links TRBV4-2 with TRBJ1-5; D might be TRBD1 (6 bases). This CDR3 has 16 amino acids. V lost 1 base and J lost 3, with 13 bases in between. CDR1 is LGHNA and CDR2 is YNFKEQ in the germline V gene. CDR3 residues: CASSQVGGPDNQPQHF. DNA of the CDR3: TGTGCCAGCAGCCAAGTGGGGGGGCCGGACAATCAGCCCCAGCATTTT.

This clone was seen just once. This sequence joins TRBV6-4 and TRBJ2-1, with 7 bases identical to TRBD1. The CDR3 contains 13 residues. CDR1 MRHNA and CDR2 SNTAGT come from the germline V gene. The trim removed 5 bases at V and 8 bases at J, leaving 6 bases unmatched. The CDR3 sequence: CASSLTGLHEQFF. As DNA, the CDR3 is TGTGCCAGCAGTTTGACAGGGTTGCATGAGCAGTTCTTC.

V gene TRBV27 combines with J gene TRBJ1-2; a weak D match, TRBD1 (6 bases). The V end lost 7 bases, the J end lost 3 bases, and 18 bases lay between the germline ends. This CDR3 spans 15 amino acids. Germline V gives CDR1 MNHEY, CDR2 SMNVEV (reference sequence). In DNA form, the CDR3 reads TGTGCCAGCAACCCAGGGTGGGGGCTACACTATGGCTACACCTTC. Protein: CASNPGWGLHYGYTF.